Following are 18 T cell receptor beta chains from one sample sequenced in a study of T-cell reconstitution after alpha-beta-depleted transplantation in children. It was with unique molecular identifiers that the TCRbeta library was prepared. TCRdb processed the PCR reads anew with MiXCR; each CDR3 protein has one entry. The profile covers roughly 310,000 distinct CDR3 sequences, with approximately 23% appearing a single time and 9.5% to 13% taken by the ten largest. The sequencing here drew on PBMCs, mostly from graft donor cells, taken 180 days after TCRalphabeta/CD19-depleted stem cell transplant. The receptors were gathered from a male patient aged 10 to 17 who had a stem cell transplant for acute lymphoblastic leukemia, so the T cells may come from the graft donor.

This clonotype was detected a few times. The genes are TRBV19 and TRBJ2-5; D uncertain. Germline V CDR1 and CDR2: LNHDA, SQIVND (reference sequence). The CDR3 length is 13 residues. Trimming removed 6 bases from V and 4 bases from J, with 12 bases in between. The CDR3 is CASRVNSLETQYF. Here the CDR3 DNA reads TGTGCCAGTAGGGTCAACAGTTTAGAGACCCAGTACTTC.

The V call is TRBV6-4, the J call TRBJ2-1; the match to TRBD2 covers 8 bases. J was trimmed by 9 bases and V by 9 bases; bases with no gene match: 7. The V gene's germline CDR1 is MRHNA and CDR2 SNTAGT. The CDR3 extends over 12 amino acids. The CDR3 protein is CARNELAAEQFF. The CDR3 DNA sequence: TGTGCCAGGAACGAACTAGCGGCTGAGCAGTTCTTC.

This clonotype was counted a few times. The V and J genes are TRBV18 and TRBJ1-5; D remains unclear. V was cut by 6 bases and J by 2 bases, with 14 bases left in between. The CDR3 consists of 15 residues. Germline CDR1 is KGHSH and CDR2 is LQKENI. The CDR3 region is CASSPTGVGNQPQHF. The CDR3 nucleotides read TGTGCCAGCTCCCCAACGGGCGTTGGCAATCAGCCCCAGCATTTT.

This clonotype has a handful of counts. The chain joins TRBV12-3 or TRBV12-4 to TRBJ1-1, with a tentative D call TRBD1 (6 bases). Trimming shortened V by 6 bases and J by 3 bases, and 14 bases separated the two germline ends. The CDR3 is 14 residues long. CDR3 in DNA: TGTGCCAGCAGGCCTACAGGGCTGTACACTGAAGCTTTCTTT. Protein product: CASRPTGLYTEAFF.

This clonotype was seen many times. The chain joins TRBV12-3 or TRBV12-4 to TRBJ1-1, with 7 bases matching TRBD1. Losses at the gene ends were 5 bases for V and 0 bases for J; bases not matched to a gene: 6. The CDR3 runs to 15 residues. The DNA for the CDR3 is TGTGCCAGCAGTCCTTTGACAGGGATGAACACTGAAGCTTTCTTT. It encodes CASSPLTGMNTEAFF.

J is TRBJ2-7 and V is TRBV4-2; TRBD2 matches 8 bases. The length of the CDR3 is 16 residues. CDR1 LGHNA and CDR2 YNFKEQ come from the germline V gene. The trim removed 6 bases at V and 6 bases at J, leaving 16 bases unmatched. DNA of the CDR3: TGTGCCAGCAGGGCGGCGGGTGGAGCGGGAGAGGGCGAGCAGTACTTC. Amino acids: CASRAAGGAGEGEQYF.

This clonotype was seen a few times. This rearrangement joins TRBV20-1 to TRBJ2-5, with 8 bases identical to TRBD2. Per the germline V gene, CDR1 is DFQATT and CDR2 is SNEGSKA (reference sequence). V was pared by 2 bases and J by 3 bases, with 5 bases of the junction left unmatched. The CDR3 extends over 14 amino acids. CDR3 protein: CSARKAGVKETQYF. In nucleotides, the CDR3 is TGCAGTGCTAGAAAAGCGGGAGTAAAAGAGACCCAGTACTTC.

V and J are TRBV6-1 and TRBJ1-3, with 8 bases that match TRBD1. CDR1 is MNHNS and CDR2 is SASEGT in the germline V gene. Germline trimming cut 10 bases from V and 2 bases from J; bases unmatched to any gene: 7. The CDR3 extends over 14 amino acids. In DNA form, the CDR3 reads TGTGCCACCGGAATACAGGGGGCTGGAAACACCATATATTTT. Encoded protein: CATGIQGAGNTIYF.

The CDR3 nucleotides are TGTGCCAGCAGCTTGATACGGACCCCCTACGAGCAGTACTTC. Translating gives CASSLIRTPYEQYF. The chain joins TRBV5-5 to TRBJ2-7; unclear D gene. The CDR3 loop spans 14 amino acids. Germline V gives CDR1 SGHKS, CDR2 YYEKEE (reference sequence). Trimming took 1 base from V and 2 from J, leaving 10 bases between them. The full variable domain, its missing parts supplied by reference TRBV5-5 and TRBJ2-7, is DAGVTQSPTHLIKTRGQQVTLRCSPISGHKSVSWYQQVLGQGPQFIFQYYEKEERGRGNFPDRFSARQFPNYSSELNVNALLLGDSALYLCASSLIRTPYEQYFGPGTRLTVT.

This chain connects TRBV20-1 to TRBJ2-4; D perhaps matches TRBD1 (6 bases). There are 16 residues in the CDR3. Germline V gene lookup returns CDR1 DFQATT and CDR2 SNEGSKA (reference sequence). With 0 bases removed from V and 0 bases from J, the gap between germline ends came to 12 bases. The CDR3 bases are TGCAGTGCTAGAGATAACAGGGCCAGAGCCAAAAACATTCAGTACTTC. Translating gives CSARDNRARAKNIQYF.

This chain links TRBV7-9 with TRBJ2-7; tentatively, D is TRBD2 (6 bases). The CDR3 length is 13 residues. Looked up from germline, CDR1 is SEHNR and CDR2 is FQNEAQ (reference sequence). V gave up 5 bases and J gave up 4 bases, with 12 bases separating them. The CDR3 region has the DNA TGTGCCAGCAGCCTCCGGCGGGATTACGAGCAGTACTTC. Residues: CASSLRRDYEQYF. The full variable domain, in which reference TRBV7-9 and TRBJ2-7 provide the parts outside the CDR3, is DTGVSQNPRHKITKRGQNVTFRCDPISEHNRLYWYRQTLGQGPEFLTYFQNEAQLEKSRLLSDRFSAERPKGSFSTLEIQRTEQGDSAMYLCASSLRRDYEQYFGPGTRLTVT.

J is TRBJ2-7 and V is TRBV29-1, with 12 bases that match TRBD2. Trimming cost V 5 bases and J 6 bases; bases outside gene matches: 32. The CDR3 length is 22 residues. Germline V gene data show CDR1 as SQVTM and CDR2 as ANQGSEA. The CDR3 loop reads CSVLRTSGTTSRRKPPRSEQYF. The CDR3, as DNA: TGCAGCGTTCTGAGGACTAGCGGGACCACCTCCCGGAGAAAACCTCCCCGGAGCGAGCAGTACTTC.

There are a few counts of this clonotype. The chain combines TRBV7-3 with TRBJ2-6, with D uncertain. Germline V lookup: CDR1 SGHTA, CDR2 FQGTGA. The CDR3 covers 17 residues. Trimming pared 0 bases from V and 0 bases from J, leaving 9 bases between. CDR3 nucleotides: TGTGCCAGCAGCTTAACGTCCTCCCGCTCTGGGGCCAACGTCCTGACTTTC. Translating gives CASSLTSSRSGANVLTF. The complete variable domain, with remaining parts taken from reference TRBV7-3 and TRBJ2-6, reads GAGVSQTPSNKVTEKGKYVELRCDPISGHTALYWYRQSLGQGPEFLIYFQGTGAADDSGLPNDRFFAVRPEGSVSTLKIQRTERGDSAVYLCASSLTSSRSGANVLTFGAGSRLTVL.

This clonotype was counted only a few times. The rearrangement links TRBV7-9 to TRBJ2-7, with 8 bases matching TRBD1. Germline V lookup: CDR1 SEHNR, CDR2 FQNEAQ (reference sequence). The length of the CDR3 is 14 residues. V lost 1 base and J lost 5; bases outside the gene matches: 4. In DNA form, the CDR3 reads TGTGCCAGCAGCTTAGGGACAGGGTTTCACGAGCAGTACTTC. Translation gives CASSLGTGFHEQYF.

The chain combines TRBV9 with TRBJ2-1, with 12 bases fitting TRBD2. In germline, CDR1 is SGDLS, CDR2 YYNGEE. V gave up 3 bases and J gave up 9 bases; unmatched junction bases: 7. The CDR3 is 15 amino acids. The CDR3 region has the DNA TGTGCCAGCAGCGAGGGGACTAGCGGGTCGCGTGAGCAGTTCTTC. This gives the protein CASSEGTSGSREQFF.

This clonotype was seen a handful of times. The genes are TRBV21-1 and TRBJ2-5; the listed D gene, TRBD2, was not tested against the DNA. TRBV21-1 represents a pseudogene. CDR3 length equals 18 residues. DNA of the CDR3: TGTGCCAGCAGCAAAGTCCCTATTAGCGGGAGAGGTGGGGAGACCCAGTACTTC. Its protein product is CASSKVPISGRGGETQYF.

The CDR3 loop is CASSLVARVVYGYTF. The DNA for the CDR3 is TGTGCCAGCAGTTTAGTTGCCAGGGTTGTCTATGGCTACACCTTC. The chain employs TRBV12-3 or TRBV12-4 and TRBJ1-2, with D perhaps TRBD1 (5 bases). Between the trimmed V and J ends, which lost 1 base and 4 bases, there was a span of 13 bases. The CDR3 runs 15 residues.

V usage is TRBV29-1 and J usage is TRBJ2-7, with TRBD1 matching over 8 bases. The J segment lost 0 bases and the V segment lost 4 bases, leaving 8 bases of the junction unmatched. The CDR3 has 15 residues. Germline CDR1 is SQVTM and CDR2 is ANQGSEA. The CDR3 loop reads CSVALRQGLSYEQYF. DNA of the CDR3: TGCAGCGTTGCACTCAGACAGGGGCTCTCCTACGAGCAGTACTTC.